This T cell receptor beta chain comes out of a study of T cells in Graves' hyperthyroidism and ophthalmopathy. This clonotype was seen ten or more times. What it recognizes is unknown. Amplified TCR beta CDR3 regions derived from RNA transcripts. Primed by the HTBI set, a first-round RT-PCR was run on the TCR CDR3. One entry per CDR3 protein results from TCRdb running MiXCR on the multiplex PCR reads. The sample lists 93,000 or so distinct CDR3 sequences; 40% to 50% were seen once. Germline V lookup: CDR1 SGDLS, CDR2 YYNGEE. The length of the CDR3 is 13 residues. Trimming at V came to 8 bases and at J to 7 bases, leaving 7 bases not matched to a gene. Overall study findings and caveats: The model identified upcoming ophthalmopathy a median 6.5 months ahead of onset.

Sequencing was done on a sample of blood. The genes are TRBV9 and TRBJ2-4; the match to TRBD2 covers 9 bases. This TCR came from a man in his forties with Graves' hyperthyroidism. The CDR3 DNA reads TGTGCCAGTAATTCCGGGACTAGCAACATTCAGTACTTC. Protein product: CASNSGTSNIQYF.